The T cell receptor beta chain described here comes from a study of TIL therapy for anti-PD-1-resistant metastatic lung cancer. At the level of the study: Tumor harvest preceded PD-1/PD-L1 blockade, followed by nivolumab treatment. Median tumor mutation burden was under 1.9 mutations per megabase. Overall study findings and caveats: TIL clonotype persistence in blood showed no apparent association with response.

In regard to this clone: The antigen is not known.

The CDR3 spans 15 residues. Per germline, CDR1 WNHNN and CDR2 SYGVQD (reference sequence). J was trimmed by 3 bases and V by 2 bases; bases with no gene match: 5. Sequencing used immunoSEQ v3. Libraries were sequenced to 1.5 million to 2.5 million read pairs (survey) or about 4.5-6 million (deep). Clones were read by immunoSEQ multiplex PCR, and TCRdb kept only the in-frame ones, dropping some. The repertoire includes about 32,000 clones, 74% of them detected once, and about 3% sits in the top ten. Time point given: pre-treatment sample, taken before nivolumab and TIL therapy. Sequencing was performed on blood, taken at baseline. This TCR was recovered from a woman between 30 and 85 years old with non-small cell lung cancer. V usage is TRBV10-1 and J usage is TRBJ2-3; 7 bases are a match to TRBD2. In DNA form, the CDR3 reads TGCGCCAGCAGTGAGGGCGGGAGCGGGACAGATACGCAGTATTTT. Amino acid sequence: CASSEGGSGTDTQYF.